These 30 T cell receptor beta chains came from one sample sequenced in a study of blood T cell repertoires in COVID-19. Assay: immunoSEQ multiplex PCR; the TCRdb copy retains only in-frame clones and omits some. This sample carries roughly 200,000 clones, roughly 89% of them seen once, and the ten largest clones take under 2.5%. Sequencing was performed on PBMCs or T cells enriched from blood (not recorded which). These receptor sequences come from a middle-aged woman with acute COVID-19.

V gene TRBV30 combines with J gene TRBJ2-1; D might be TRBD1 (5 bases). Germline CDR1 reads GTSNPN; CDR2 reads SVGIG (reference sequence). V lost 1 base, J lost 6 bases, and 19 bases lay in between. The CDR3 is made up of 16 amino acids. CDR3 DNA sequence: TGTGCCTGGAGTGAAGGGGTACAAAGGTCTGGCAATGAGCAGTTCTTC. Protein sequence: CAWSEGVQRSGNEQFF.

CDR3 residues: CASTVHHNQPQHF. DNA for the CDR3: TGTGCCAGCACCGTACACCACAATCAGCCCCAGCATTTT. This chain joins TRBV28 and TRBJ1-5; no reliable D call. V gave up 7 bases and J gave up 3 bases, with 10 bases separating them. CDR3 length equals 13 residues. The germline gives CDR1 MDHEN, CDR2 SYDVKM.

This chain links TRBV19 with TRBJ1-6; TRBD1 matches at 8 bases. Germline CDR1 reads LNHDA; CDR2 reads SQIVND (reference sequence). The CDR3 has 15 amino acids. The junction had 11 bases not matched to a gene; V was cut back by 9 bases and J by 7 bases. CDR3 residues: CARLARQGKNSPLHF. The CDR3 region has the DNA TGTGCCAGACTGGCCCGACAGGGGAAAAATTCACCCCTCCACTTT.

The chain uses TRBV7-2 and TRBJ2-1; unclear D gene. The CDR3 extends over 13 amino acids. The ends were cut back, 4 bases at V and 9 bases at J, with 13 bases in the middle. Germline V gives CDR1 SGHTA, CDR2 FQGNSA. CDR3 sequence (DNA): TGTGCCAGCAGCTCGACCCTAGTAGGTGAGCAGTTCTTC. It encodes CASSSTLVGEQFF.

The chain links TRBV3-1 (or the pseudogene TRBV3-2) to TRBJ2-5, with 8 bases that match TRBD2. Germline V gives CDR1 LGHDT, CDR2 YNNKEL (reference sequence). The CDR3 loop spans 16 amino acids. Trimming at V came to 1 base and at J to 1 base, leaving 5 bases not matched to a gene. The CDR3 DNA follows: TGTGCCAGCAGCCAAGCGTCTAGCGGGTCCCAAGAGACCCAGTACTTC. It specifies CASSQASSGSQETQYF.

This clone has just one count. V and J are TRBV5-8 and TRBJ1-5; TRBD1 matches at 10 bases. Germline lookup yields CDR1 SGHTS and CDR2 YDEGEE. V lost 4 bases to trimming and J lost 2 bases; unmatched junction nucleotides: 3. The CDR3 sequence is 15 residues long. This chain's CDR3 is CASSRGQGGNQPQHF. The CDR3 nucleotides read TGTGCCAGCAGCCGTGGACAGGGGGGCAATCAGCCCCAGCATTTT.

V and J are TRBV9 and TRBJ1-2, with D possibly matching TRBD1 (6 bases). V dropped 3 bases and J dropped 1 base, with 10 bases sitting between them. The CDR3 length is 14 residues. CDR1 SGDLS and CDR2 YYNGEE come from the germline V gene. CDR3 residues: CASSEDSFNYGYTF. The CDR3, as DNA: TGTGCCAGCAGCGAGGACAGTTTTAACTATGGCTACACCTTC. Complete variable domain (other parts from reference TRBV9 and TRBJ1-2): DSGVTQTPKHLITATGQRVTLRCSPRSGDLSVYWYQQSLDQGLQFLIQYYNGEERAKGNILERFSAQQFPDLHSELNLSSLELGDSALYFCASSEDSFNYGYTFGSGTRLTVV.

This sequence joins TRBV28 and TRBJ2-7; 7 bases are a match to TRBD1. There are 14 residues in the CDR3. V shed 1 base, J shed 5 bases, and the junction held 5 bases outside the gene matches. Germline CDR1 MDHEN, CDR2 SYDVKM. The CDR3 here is CASSLSHRGHEQYF. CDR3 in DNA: TGTGCCAGCAGTTTATCCCACAGGGGCCACGAGCAGTACTTC.

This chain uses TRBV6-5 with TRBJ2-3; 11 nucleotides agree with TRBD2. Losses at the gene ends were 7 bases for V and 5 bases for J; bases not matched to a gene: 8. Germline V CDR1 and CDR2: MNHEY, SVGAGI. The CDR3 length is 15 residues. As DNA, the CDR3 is TGTGCCAGCAACCGACTAGCGGGGCGCAGAGATACGCAGTATTTT. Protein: CASNRLAGRRDTQYF.

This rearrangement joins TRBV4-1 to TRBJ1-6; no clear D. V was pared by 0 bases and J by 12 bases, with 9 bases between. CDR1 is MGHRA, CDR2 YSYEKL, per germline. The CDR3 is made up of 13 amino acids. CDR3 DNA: TGCGCCAGCAGCCAAGAGGTAGTTCGACCCCTCCACTTT. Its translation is CASSQEVVRPLHF.

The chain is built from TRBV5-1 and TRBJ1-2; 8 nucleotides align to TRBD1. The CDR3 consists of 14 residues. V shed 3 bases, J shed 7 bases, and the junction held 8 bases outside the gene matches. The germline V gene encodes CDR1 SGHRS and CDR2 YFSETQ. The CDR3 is CASSYNDRGSGYTF. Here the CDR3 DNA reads TGCGCCAGCAGCTATAATGACAGGGGCTCTGGCTACACCTTC.

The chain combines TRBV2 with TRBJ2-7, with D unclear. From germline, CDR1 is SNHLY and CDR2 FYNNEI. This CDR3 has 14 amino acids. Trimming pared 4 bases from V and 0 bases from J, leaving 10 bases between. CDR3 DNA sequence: TGTGCCAGCAGTGCACCCTCTAGCTCCTACGAGCAGTACTTC. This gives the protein CASSAPSSSYEQYF.

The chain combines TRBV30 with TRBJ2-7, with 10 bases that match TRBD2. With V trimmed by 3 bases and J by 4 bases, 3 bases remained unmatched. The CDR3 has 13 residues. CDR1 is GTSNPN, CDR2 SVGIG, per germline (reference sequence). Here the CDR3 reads CAWRSGRAYEQYF. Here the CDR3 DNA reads TGTGCCTGGAGAAGCGGGAGGGCGTACGAGCAGTACTTC. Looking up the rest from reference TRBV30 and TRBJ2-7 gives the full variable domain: SQTIHQWPATLVQPVGSPLSLECTVEGTSNPNLYWYRQAAGRGLQLLFYSVGIGQISSEVPQNLSASRPQDRQFILSSKKLLLSDSGFYLCAWRSGRAYEQYFGPGTRLTVT.

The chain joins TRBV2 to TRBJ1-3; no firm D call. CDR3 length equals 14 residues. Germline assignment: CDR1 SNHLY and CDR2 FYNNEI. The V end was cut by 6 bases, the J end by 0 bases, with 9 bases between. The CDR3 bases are TGTGCCAGCAGCGACTTGAGCTCTGGAAACACCATATATTTT. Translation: CASSDLSSGNTIYF.

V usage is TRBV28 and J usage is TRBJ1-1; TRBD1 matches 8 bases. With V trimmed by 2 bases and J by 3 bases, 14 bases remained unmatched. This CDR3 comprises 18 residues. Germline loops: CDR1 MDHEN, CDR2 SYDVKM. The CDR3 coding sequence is TGTGCCAGCAGTTTACAGGGGGCCGGGGTAGTCCAGGACACTGAAGCTTTCTTT. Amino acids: CASSLQGAGVVQDTEAFF. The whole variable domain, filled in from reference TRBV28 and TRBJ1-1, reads DVKVTQSSRYLVKRTGEKVFLECVQDMDHENMFWYRQDPGLGLRLIYFSYDVKMKEKGDIPEGYSVSREKKERFSLILESASTNQTSMYLCASSLQGAGVVQDTEAFFGQGTRLTVV.

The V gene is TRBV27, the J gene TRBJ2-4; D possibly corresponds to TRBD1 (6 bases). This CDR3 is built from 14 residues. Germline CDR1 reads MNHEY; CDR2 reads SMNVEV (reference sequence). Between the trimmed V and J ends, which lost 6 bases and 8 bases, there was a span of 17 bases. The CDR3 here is CASSRNRDIYIQYF. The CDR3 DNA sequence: TGTGCCAGCAGCAGAAACCGGGACATTTACATTCAGTACTTC.

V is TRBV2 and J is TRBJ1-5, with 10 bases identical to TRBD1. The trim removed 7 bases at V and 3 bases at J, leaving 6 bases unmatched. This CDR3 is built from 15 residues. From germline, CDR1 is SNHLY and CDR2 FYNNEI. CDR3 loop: CASKLTGGDNQPQHF. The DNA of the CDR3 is TGTGCCAGCAAATTGACAGGGGGCGACAATCAGCCCCAGCATTTT.

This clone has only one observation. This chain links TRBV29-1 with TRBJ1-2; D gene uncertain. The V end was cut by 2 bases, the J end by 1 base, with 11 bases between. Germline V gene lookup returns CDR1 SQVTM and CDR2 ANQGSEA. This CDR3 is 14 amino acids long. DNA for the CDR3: TGCAGCGTTGAATTGTGGAGCAGTAACTATGGCTACACCTTC. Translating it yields CSVELWSSNYGYTF.

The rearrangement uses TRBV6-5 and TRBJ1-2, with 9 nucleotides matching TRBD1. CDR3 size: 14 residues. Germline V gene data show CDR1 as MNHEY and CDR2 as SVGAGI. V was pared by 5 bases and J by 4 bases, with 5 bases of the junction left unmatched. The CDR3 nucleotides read TGTGCCAGCAGTCGGGACAGGGCCCTCTATGGCTACACCTTC. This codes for CASSRDRALYGYTF.

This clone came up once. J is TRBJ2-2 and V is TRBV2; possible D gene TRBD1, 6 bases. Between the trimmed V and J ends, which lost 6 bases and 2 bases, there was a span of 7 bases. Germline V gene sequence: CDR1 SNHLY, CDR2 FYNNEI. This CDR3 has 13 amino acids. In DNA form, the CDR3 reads TGTGCCAGCAGGGACAGAAACACCGGGGAGCTGTTTTTT. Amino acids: CASRDRNTGELFF.

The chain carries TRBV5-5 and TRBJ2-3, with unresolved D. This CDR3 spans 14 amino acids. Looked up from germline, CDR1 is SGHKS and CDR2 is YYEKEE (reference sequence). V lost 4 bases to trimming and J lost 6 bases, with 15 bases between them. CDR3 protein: CASSHGGGIDTQYF. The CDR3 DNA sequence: TGTGCCAGCAGCCACGGCGGCGGAATTGATACGCAGTATTTT.

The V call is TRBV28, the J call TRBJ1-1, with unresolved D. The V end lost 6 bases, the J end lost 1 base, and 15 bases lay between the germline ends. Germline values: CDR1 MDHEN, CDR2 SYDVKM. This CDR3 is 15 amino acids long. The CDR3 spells CASRILPVTNTEAFF. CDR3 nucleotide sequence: TGTGCCAGCAGAATTCTTCCAGTTACGAACACTGAAGCTTTCTTT.

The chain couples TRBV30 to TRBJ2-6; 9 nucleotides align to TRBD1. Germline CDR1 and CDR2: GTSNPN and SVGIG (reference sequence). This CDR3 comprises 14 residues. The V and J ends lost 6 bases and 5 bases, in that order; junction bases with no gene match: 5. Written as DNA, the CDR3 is TGTGCCTGCCCTACAGGGGGCTGGGCCAACGTCCTGACTTTC. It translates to CACPTGGWANVLTF.

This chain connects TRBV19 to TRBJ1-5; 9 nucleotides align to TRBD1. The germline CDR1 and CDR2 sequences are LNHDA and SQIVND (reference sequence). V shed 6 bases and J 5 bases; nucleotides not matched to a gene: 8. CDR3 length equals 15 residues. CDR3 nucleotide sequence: TGTGCCAGTAGCAGAGGACAGGGGCCATATCAGCCCCAGCATTTT. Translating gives CASSRGQGPYQPQHF.

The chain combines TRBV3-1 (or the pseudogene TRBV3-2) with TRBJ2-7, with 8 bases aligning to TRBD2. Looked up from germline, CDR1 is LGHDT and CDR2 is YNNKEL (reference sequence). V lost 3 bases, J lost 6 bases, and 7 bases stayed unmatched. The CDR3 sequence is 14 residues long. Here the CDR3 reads CASSHSREVGEQYF. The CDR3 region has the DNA TGTGCCAGCAGCCACTCGCGGGAGGTAGGCGAGCAGTACTTC.

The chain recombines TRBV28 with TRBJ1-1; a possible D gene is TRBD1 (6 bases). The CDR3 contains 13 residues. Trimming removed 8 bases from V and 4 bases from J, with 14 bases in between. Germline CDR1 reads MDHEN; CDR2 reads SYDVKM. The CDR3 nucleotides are TGTGCCAGCGACCTACAGGGCGGCACTGAAGCTTTCTTT. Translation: CASDLQGGTEAFF.

CDR3 protein: CAWDHRIGETQYF. The CDR3 DNA follows: TGTGCCTGGGACCACAGGATCGGCGAGACCCAGTACTTC. V and J are TRBV30 and TRBJ2-5, with a weak D call TRBD1 (5 bases). V was clipped by 5 bases and J by 5 bases, with 15 bases between them. CDR3 length equals 13 residues. From germline, CDR1 is GTSNPN and CDR2 SVGIG (reference sequence).

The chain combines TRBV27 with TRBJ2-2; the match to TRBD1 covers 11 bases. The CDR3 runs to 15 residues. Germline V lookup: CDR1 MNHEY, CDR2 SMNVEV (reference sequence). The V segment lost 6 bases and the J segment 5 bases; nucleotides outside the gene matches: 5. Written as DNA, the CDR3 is TGTGCCAGCAGCGCGGGGACAGGGGGGACCGGGGAGCTGTTTTTT. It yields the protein CASSAGTGGTGELFF.

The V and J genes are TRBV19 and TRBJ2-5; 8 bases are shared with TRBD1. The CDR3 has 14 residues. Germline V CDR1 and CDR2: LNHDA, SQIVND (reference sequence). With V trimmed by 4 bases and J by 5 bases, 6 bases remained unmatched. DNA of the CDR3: TGTGCCAGTAGTACCTCAGGGGGCCAGGAGACCCAGTACTTC. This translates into CASSTSGGQETQYF. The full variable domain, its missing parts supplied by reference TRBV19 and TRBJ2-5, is DGGITQSPKYLFRKEGQNVTLSCEQNLNHDAMYWYRQDPGQGLRLIYYSQIVNDFQKGDIAEGYSVSREKKESFPLTVTSAQKNPTAFYLCASSTSGGQETQYFGPGTRLLVL.

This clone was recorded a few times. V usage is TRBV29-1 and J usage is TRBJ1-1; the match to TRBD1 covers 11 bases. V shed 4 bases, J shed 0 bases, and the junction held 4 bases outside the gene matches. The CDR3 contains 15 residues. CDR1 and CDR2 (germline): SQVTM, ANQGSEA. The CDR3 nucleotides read TGCAGCGTTGGGGGACAGGGGGAATTGAACACTGAAGCTTTCTTT. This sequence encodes CSVGGQGELNTEAFF.